Listed below are T cell receptor beta chains from one sample, sequenced in a study of T cell changes during pregnancy in multiple sclerosis. The repertoire was sequenced with immunoSEQ multiplex PCR; TCRdb's copy has only in-frame clones and lacks some. The data show 55,000 to 70,000 clones, with 80% to 95% seen just once and under 0.35% held by the top ten. Specimen: CD4+ T cells from peripheral blood mononuclear cells, collected after pregnancy. These receptors came from a female donor with multiple sclerosis, enrolled in a pregnancy study. The CDR3 runs from the conserved cysteine through the conserved F or W. The D gene is left open where the match is weak. Expanded clones are given a class, and other clones once, few, many or no size at all.

D,V,size,J,CDR3,DNA
-,TRBV5-1,-,TRBJ2-6,CASSLEAGENSGANVLTF,TGCGCCAGCAGCTTGGAGGCAGGGGAAAACTCTGGGGCCAACGTCCTGACTTTC
-,TRBV29-1,-,TRBJ1-1,CSVSAGVGTEAFF,TGCAGCGTAAGCGCAGGGGTTGGAACTGAAGCTTTCTTT
-,TRBV7-2,-,TRBJ1-3,CASSLAYPGSGNTIYF,TGTGCCAGCAGCTTAGCGTATCCGGGGTCGGGAAACACCATATATTTT
-,TRBV28,few,TRBJ1-5,CASSLFGQPQHF,TGTGCCAGCAGTTTATTTGGCCAGCCCCAGCATTTT
-,TRBV6-1,-,TRBJ1-2,CASSENGIAWGYTF,TGTGCCAGCAGTGAAAACGGGATCGCGTGGGGCTACACCTTC
-,TRBV19,-,TRBJ2-1,CASSIAEGGPNEQFF,TGTGCCAGTAGTATAGCAGAGGGGGGGCCCAATGAGCAGTTCTTC
TRBD2,TRBV6-4,-,TRBJ2-1,CASSVTTSGRANEQFF,TGTGCCAGCAGCGTAACGACTAGCGGGAGGGCTAATGAGCAGTTCTTC
-,TRBV2,-,TRBJ1-1,CASSVTIVPNTEAFF,TGTGCCAGCAGTGTTACCATAGTACCGAACACTGAAGCTTTCTTT
TRBD2,TRBV27,-,TRBJ2-2,CASSLSKGGTSQIGELFF,TGTGCCAGCAGTTTATCGAAGGGGGGGACTAGTCAGATCGGGGAGCTGTTTTTT
-,TRBV6-1,-,TRBJ1-3,CASRDIDGNTIYF,TGTGCCAGCAGAGACATAGATGGAAACACCATATATTTT
TRBD1,TRBV29-1,-,TRBJ1-4,CSVDLSGQGGKKLFF,TGCAGCGTAGATTTATCGGGACAGGGAGGGAAAAAACTGTTTTTT
TRBD1,TRBV19,-,TRBJ2-2,CASKVGQVNTGELFF,TGTGCCAGTAAGGTGGGACAGGTTAACACCGGGGAGCTGTTTTTT
TRBD1,TRBV28,-,TRBJ1-2,CASSLYGTGGLNYGYTF,TGTGCCAGCAGTTTGTACGGGACAGGGGGCCTCAACTATGGCTACACCTTC
TRBD1,TRBV29-1,-,TRBJ1-4,CSVKRDREHSTNEKLFF,TGCAGCGTTAAGCGGGACAGGGAACATTCAACTAATGAAAAACTGTTTTTT
-,TRBV21-1,once,TRBJ1-6,CASSKSRGPTYNSPLHF,TGTGCCAGCAGCAAATCCAGGGGGCCGACCTATAATTCACCCCTCCACTTT
-,TRBV5-8,-,TRBJ2-1,CASSFGVAYYNEQFF,TGTGCCAGCAGCTTTGGAGTAGCGTATTACAATGAGCAGTTCTTC
TRBD1,TRBV5-1,-,TRBJ1-4,CASSSDRAPNEKLFF,TGCGCCAGCAGCTCAGACAGGGCACCTAATGAAAAACTGTTTTTT
TRBD2,TRBV5-4,-,TRBJ2-7,CASSWGTSGSGKQYF,TGTGCCAGCAGCTGGGGGACTAGCGGGAGTGGAAAGCAGTACTTC
TRBD1,TRBV18,-,TRBJ1-1,CASSLTGPTEAFF,TGTGCCAGCTCATTGACAGGGCCCACTGAAGCTTTCTTT
-,TRBV6-6,-,TRBJ2-1,CASSYRRLNNEQFF,TGTGCCAGCAGTTACCGGAGGCTAAACAATGAGCAGTTCTTC
-,TRBV5-6,-,TRBJ2-5,CASSLRIGAIQETQYF,TGTGCCAGCAGCTTAAGAATTGGGGCCATCCAAGAGACCCAGTACTTC
-,TRBV19,few,TRBJ2-3,CATRRQGGFDTQYF,TGTGCCACCCGAAGACAGGGAGGATTCGATACGCAGTATTTT
TRBD1,TRBV11-2,-,TRBJ2-5,CASSLGTGGQGETQYF,TGTGCCAGCAGCTTAGGGACAGGGGGTCAGGGAGAGACCCAGTACTTC
-,TRBV28,-,TRBJ1-5,CARSPRLSNQPQHF,TGTGCCCGCAGTCCCCGACTTAGCAATCAGCCCCAGCATTTT
TRBD2,TRBV4-2,-,TRBJ2-3,CASSQGPAGEGTDTQYF,TGTGCCAGCAGCCAAGGGCCAGCGGGAGAAGGGACAGATACGCAGTATTTT
TRBD2,TRBV27,-,TRBJ2-1,CASSLAGASGEQFF,TGTGCCAGCAGTTTAGCGGGAGCTTCGGGTGAGCAGTTCTTC
-,TRBV10-3,-,TRBJ2-2,CAISDSPGGELFF,TGTGCCATCAGTGACTCCCCGGGCGGGGAGCTGTTTTTT
TRBD2,TRBV15,-,TRBJ2-5,CATSAGLAGGQETQYF,TGTGCCACCAGCGCCGGACTAGCGGGAGGTCAAGAGACCCAGTACTTC
-,TRBV6-1,-,TRBJ2-7,CASSEGRQSSYEQYF,TGTGCCAGCAGTGAAGGGAGGCAGAGCTCCTACGAGCAGTACTTC
-,TRBV7-6,-,TRBJ2-3,CASSFPGRLDTQYF,TGTGCCAGCAGCTTCCCAGGGCGTCTAGATACGCAGTATTTT
TRBD1,TRBV2,-,TRBJ2-1,CASSEGQGALHEQFF,TGTGCCAGCAGTGAAGGACAGGGGGCGCTTCATGAGCAGTTCTTC
TRBD1,TRBV28,once,TRBJ2-3,CASSLDRGTDTQYF,TGTGCCAGCAGCCTCGACAGGGGCACAGATACGCAGTATTTT
-,TRBV5-6,-,TRBJ2-2,CASSLASNGELFF,TGTGCCAGCAGCTTGGCCAGTAACGGGGAGCTGTTTTTT
-,TRBV6-6,-,TRBJ2-5,CASSYSTGQETQYF,TGTGCCAGCAGTTACTCGACAGGTCAAGAGACCCAGTACTTC
-,TRBV5-1,-,TRBJ2-1,CASSLNPGSSYNEQFF,TGCGCCAGCAGCTTAAATCCAGGTAGCTCCTACAATGAGCAGTTCTTC
-,TRBV10-3,-,TRBJ2-7,CAISDSGEQYF,TGTGCCATCAGTGATTCGGGGGAGCAGTACTTC
TRBD1,TRBV27,-,TRBJ2-7,CASSLPGQPSYEQYF,TGTGCCAGCAGTCTCCCGGGACAGCCCTCCTACGAGCAGTACTTC
TRBD2,TRBV5-1,once,TRBJ2-3,CASSPGGPTDTQYF,TGCGCCAGCAGCCCGGGGGGACCCACAGATACGCAGTATTTT
-,TRBV5-1,-,TRBJ2-3,CASSTKTGTTDTQYF,TGCGCCAGCAGCACGAAGACAGGAACCACAGATACGCAGTATTTT
TRBD2,TRBV6-1,-,TRBJ2-1,CASREAGTSGRDEQFF,TGTGCCAGCAGGGAAGCCGGGACTAGCGGGAGGGATGAGCAGTTCTTC
-,TRBV19,-,TRBJ1-5,CASKAGGGYLPQHF,TGTGCCAGTAAGGCGGGGGGCGGGTATTTGCCCCAGCATTTT
TRBD1,TRBV5-1,once,TRBJ1-4,CASSSRPGTGNEKLFF,TGCGCCAGCAGCTCCCGACCCGGGACAGGGAATGAAAAACTGTTTTTT
-,TRBV6-5,-,TRBJ1-2,CASQRSPGGSYGYTF,TGTGCCAGCCAAAGGTCTCCTGGTGGGAGTTATGGCTACACCTTC
TRBD2,TRBV19,-,TRBJ2-7,CASSALLAGADEQYF,TGTGCCAGTAGTGCACTACTAGCGGGAGCCGACGAGCAGTACTTC
-,TRBV29-1,-,TRBJ1-1,CSATPGDTEAFF,TGCAGCGCGACACCAGGGGACACTGAAGCTTTCTTT
-,TRBV5-1,-,TRBJ2-5,CASRSPTGWGQETQYF,TGCGCCAGCAGGAGCCCAACGGGATGGGGCCAAGAGACCCAGTACTTC
-,TRBV6-4,-,TRBJ1-6,CASSDQGGNSPLHF,TGTGCCAGCAGTGACCAGGGAGGGAATTCACCCCTCCACTTT
-,TRBV18,-,TRBJ1-1,CASSPGGNTEAFF,TGTGCCAGCTCACCAGGAGGGAACACTGAAGCTTTCTTT
TRBD2,TRBV5-8,-,TRBJ2-7,CASSQLAGVSYEQYF,TGTGCCAGCAGCCAACTAGCGGGGGTGTCCTACGAGCAGTACTTC
-,TRBV29-1,-,TRBJ1-2,CSVEDLHPAGYGYTF,TGCAGCGTTGAAGATCTCCACCCAGCGGGCTATGGCTACACCTTC
TRBD2,TRBV27,-,TRBJ2-3,CASSPWTSGYTDTQYF,TGTGCCAGCAGTCCCTGGACTAGCGGGTACACAGATACGCAGTATTTT
-,TRBV7-6,-,TRBJ2-7,CASSLEAGTSYEQYF,TGTGCCAGCAGCTTAGAGGCGGGGACCTCCTACGAGCAGTACTTC